This T cell receptor beta chain stems from a study of T-cell reconstitution after alpha-beta-depleted transplantation in children. Broader study findings: After transplant, at about two months, alpha-beta T cells were reportedly derived from several hundred expanded graft clones.

For TCRbeta, the library was prepared with unique molecular identifiers. Each CDR3 protein is one row after TCRdb ran MiXCR on the PCR reads. The sample holds 250,000 to 300,000 distinct CDR3 sequences, approximately 10% seen once. Worth noting for this clonotype: Antigen unknown.

Trimming stripped 10 bases from V and 1 base from J, with 13 bases between. Germline-derived CDR1 and CDR2 are LNHDA and SQIVND (reference sequence). The CDR3 has 14 amino acids. The specimen was peripheral blood, collected 180 days after TCRalphabeta/CD19-depleted stem cell transplant. The gene calls are TRBV19 and TRBJ2-2; TRBD2 is a possible D gene (6 bases). This TCR was sampled from a male patient between 2 and 10 years old who had a stem cell transplant for chronic granulomatous disease, so the T cells may come from the graft donor. CDR3 loop: CAISGTVNTGELFF. The CDR3 nucleotides are TGTGCCATTTCCGGGACTGTGAACACCGGGGAGCTGTTTTTT.